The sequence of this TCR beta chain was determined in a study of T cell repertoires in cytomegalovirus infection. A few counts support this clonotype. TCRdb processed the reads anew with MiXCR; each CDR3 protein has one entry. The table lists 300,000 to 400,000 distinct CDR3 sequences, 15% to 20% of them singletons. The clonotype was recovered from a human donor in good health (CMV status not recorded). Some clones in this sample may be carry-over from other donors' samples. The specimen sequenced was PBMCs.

The CDR3 is CASSPSGGRYNEQFF. CDR3 coding DNA: TGTGCCAGCAGCCCTAGCGGTGGAAGGTACAATGAGCAGTTCTTC. The chain carries TRBV9 and TRBJ2-1; TRBD2 aligns across 7 bases. V was pared by 4 bases and J by 4 bases, with 8 bases of the junction left unmatched. Germline-derived CDR1 and CDR2 are SGDLS and YYNGEE. This CDR3 comprises 15 residues.